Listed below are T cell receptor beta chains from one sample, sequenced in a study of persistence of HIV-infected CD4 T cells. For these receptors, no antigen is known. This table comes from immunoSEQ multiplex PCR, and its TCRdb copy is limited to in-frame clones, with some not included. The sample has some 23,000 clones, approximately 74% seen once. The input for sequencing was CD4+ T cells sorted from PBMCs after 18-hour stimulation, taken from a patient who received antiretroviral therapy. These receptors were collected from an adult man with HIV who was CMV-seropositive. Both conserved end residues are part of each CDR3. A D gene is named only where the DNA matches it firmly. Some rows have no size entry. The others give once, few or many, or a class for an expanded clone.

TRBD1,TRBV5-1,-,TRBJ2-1,TGCGCCAGCAGCTCCGGGACAGGGAGTTACAATGAGCAGTTCTTC,CASSSGTGSYNEQFF
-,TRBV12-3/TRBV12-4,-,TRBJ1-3,TGTGCCAGCAGTTTGCAGGGAAACACCATATATTTT,CASSLQGNTIYF
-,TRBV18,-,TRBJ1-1,TGTGCCAGCTCACCACCGCAGACAGTCAACACTGAAGCTTTCTTT,CASSPPQTVNTEAFF
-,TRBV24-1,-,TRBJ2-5,TGTGCCACCAGTGGTGGGTTGGGACCGTCGCTTTACCAAGAGACCCAGTACTTC,CATSGGLGPSLYQETQYF
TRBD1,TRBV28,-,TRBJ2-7,TGTGCCAGCAGTCAAGGGGGCGCGAGCTCCTACGAGCAGTACTTC,CASSQGGASSYEQYF
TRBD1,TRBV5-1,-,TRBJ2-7,TGCGCCAGCAGCGTCACAGGGGTCGGCTCCTACGAGCAGTACTTC,CASSVTGVGSYEQYF
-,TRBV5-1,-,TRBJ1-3,TGCGCCAGCAGCCCGGCCCGGGGGAGCTCTGGAAACACCATATATTTT,CASSPARGSSGNTIYF
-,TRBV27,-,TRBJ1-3,TGTGCCAGCAGTTTAGCGGCAGGAACTGGAAACACCATATATTTT,CASSLAAGTGNTIYF
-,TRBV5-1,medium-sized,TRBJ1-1,TGCGCCAGCAGCTTGGGAGGCCCGAACACTGAAGCTTTCTTT,CASSLGGPNTEAFF
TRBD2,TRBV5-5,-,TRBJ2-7,TGTGCCAGCAGCCGCGGGGGGGTAGGAGGGGCCTACGAGCAGTACTTC,CASSRGGVGGAYEQYF
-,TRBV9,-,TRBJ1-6,TGTGCCAGCAGCGTAGTTGGCAGGAGGGCCTTT,CASSVVGRRAF
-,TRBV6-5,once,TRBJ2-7,TGTGCCAGCAGCAGGGGCTCCTACGAGCAGTACTTC,CASSRGSYEQYF
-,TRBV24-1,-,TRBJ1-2,TGTGCCACCAGTGATTCCCCGGATCCCGATGGCTACACCTTC,CATSDSPDPDGYTF
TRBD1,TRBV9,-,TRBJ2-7,TGTGCCAGCAGCGCCAGGACAGGGTGGGTCTACGAGCAGTACTTC,CASSARTGWVYEQYF
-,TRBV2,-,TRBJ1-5,TGTGCCAGCAGTGGACACGGGGGTAGCAATCAGCCCCAGCATTTT,CASSGHGGSNQPQHF
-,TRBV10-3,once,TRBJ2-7,TGTGCCATCAGTGAAGGGGCTTCAACTGCCTTC,CAISEGASTAF
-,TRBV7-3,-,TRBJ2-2,TGTGCCAGCACCCCCGACAGAGTCCACGGGGAGCTGTTTTTT,CASTPDRVHGELFF
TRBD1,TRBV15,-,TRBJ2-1,TGTGCCACCACCTCGGGACAGGGTAGCTACAATGAGCAGTTCTTC,CATTSGQGSYNEQFF
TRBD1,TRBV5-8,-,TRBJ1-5,TGTGCCAGCAGCACCAGGACAGGGCAGGAGCCCCAGCATTTT,CASSTRTGQEPQHF
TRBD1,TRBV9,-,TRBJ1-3,TGTGCCAGCAGCTCAAGACAGGGGGCGCGGGGAAACACCATATATTTT,CASSSRQGARGNTIYF
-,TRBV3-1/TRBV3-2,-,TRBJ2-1,TGTGCCAGCAGCCAAGATCTTTGGAGTAATACGTACAATGAGCAGTTCTTC,CASSQDLWSNTYNEQFF
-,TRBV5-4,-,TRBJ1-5,TGTGCCAGCAGCTTGGGATTGGACAGCAATCAGCCCCAGCATTTT,CASSLGLDSNQPQHF
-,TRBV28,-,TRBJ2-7,TGTGCCAGCAGTTTAGAATTCAACGAGCAGTACTTC,CASSLEFNEQYF
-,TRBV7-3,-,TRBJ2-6,TGTGCCAGCAGCTTTTACCGCTCTGGGGCCAACGTCCTGACTTTC,CASSFYRSGANVLTF
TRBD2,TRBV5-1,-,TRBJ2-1,TGCGCCAGCAACCCAGCGGGGGGTACCTACAATGAGCAGTTCTTC,CASNPAGGTYNEQFF
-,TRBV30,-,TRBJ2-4,TGTGCCTGGAGCAGGGCCAAAAACATTCAGTACTTC,CAWSRAKNIQYF
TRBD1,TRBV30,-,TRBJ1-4,TGTGCCTGGAGAACCGGGACAGGATACGTGAAGGGTGAAAAACTGTTTTTT,CAWRTGTGYVKGEKLFF
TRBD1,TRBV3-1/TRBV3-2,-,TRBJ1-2,TGTGCCAGCAGGCACCGGGACAGCTATGGCTACACCTTC,CASRHRDSYGYTF
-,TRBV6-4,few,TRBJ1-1,TGTGCCAGCAATTTTCTCAGGAAGACTACTGAAGCTTTCTTT,CASNFLRKTTEAFF